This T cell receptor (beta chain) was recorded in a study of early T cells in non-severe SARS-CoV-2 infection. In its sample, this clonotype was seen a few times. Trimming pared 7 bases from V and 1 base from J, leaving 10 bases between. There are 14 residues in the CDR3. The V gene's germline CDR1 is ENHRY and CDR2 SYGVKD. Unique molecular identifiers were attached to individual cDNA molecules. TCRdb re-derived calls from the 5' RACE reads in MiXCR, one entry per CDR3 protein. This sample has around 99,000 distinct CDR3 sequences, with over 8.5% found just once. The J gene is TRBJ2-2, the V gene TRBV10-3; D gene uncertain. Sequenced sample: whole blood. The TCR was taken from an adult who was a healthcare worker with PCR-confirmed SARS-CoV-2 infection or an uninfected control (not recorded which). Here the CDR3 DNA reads TGTGCCATCAAGAGGAACGGGAACACCGGGGAGCTGTTTTTT. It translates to CAIKRNGNTGELFF.